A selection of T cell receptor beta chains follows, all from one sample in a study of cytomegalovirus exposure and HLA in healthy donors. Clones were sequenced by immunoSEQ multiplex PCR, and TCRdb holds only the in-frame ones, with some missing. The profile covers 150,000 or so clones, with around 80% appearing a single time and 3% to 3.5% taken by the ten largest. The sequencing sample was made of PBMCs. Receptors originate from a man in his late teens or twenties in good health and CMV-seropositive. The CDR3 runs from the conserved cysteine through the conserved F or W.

CDR3: CASERTGTRKTQYF
length: 14
V: TRBV6-1

CDR3: CSVDTDWNEQFF
length: 12
V: TRBV29-1

CDR3: CASSLSANYGYTF
length: 13
V: TRBV28

CDR3: CASSLWGVRYARQPQHF
length: 17
V: TRBV5-6

CDR3: CASSQREQGYEQFF
length: 14
V: TRBV4-1

CDR3: CASSQDGGGKQFF
length: 13
V: TRBV4-1

CDR3: CASSEFTGTGDTQYF
length: 15
V: TRBV25-1

CDR3: CASSPPGSGGYEQYF
length: 15
V: TRBV28

CDR3: CASSLRIGLDEQFF
length: 14
V: TRBV28

CDR3: CASSQKGGLSEAFF
length: 14
V: TRBV4-1

CDR3: CAWSLAFSLRSYGYTF
length: 16
V: TRBV30

CDR3: CASSESRGNSGNTIYF
length: 16
V: TRBV10-1

CDR3: CASSGSQGVSEQYF
length: 14
V: TRBV6-5

CDR3: CASSFLRRLAGAFSYEQYF
length: 19
V: TRBV10-2

CDR3: CASSLTGTSGLTGELFF
length: 17
V: TRBV5-1

CDR3: CASSLMGQATSGANVLTF
length: 18
V: TRBV27

CDR3: CASSHLSDRVAFF
length: 13
V: TRBV14

CDR3: CASSVDRRYQETQYF
length: 15
V: TRBV28

CDR3: CASSETGARETQYF
length: 14
V: TRBV5-6

CDR3: CASRDYQVYEQYF
length: 13
V: TRBV6-5

CDR3: CAISTPTSGTANTGELFF
length: 18
V: TRBV10-3

CDR3: CASSPAGGANYGYTF
length: 15
V: TRBV5-1

CDR3: CASSFLIEPYGYTF
length: 14
V: TRBV7-9

CDR3: CASSGELAGELFF
length: 13
V: TRBV6-1

CDR3: CASSQTPEGQETQYF
length: 15
V: TRBV28

CDR3: CASSLGGRSTDTQYF
length: 15
V: TRBV9

CDR3: CASSEENYEQYF
length: 12
V: TRBV19

CDR3: CASRSSRAGSYQETQYF
length: 17
V: TRBV28

CDR3: CASSDSSKAKNIQYF
length: 15
V: TRBV28

CDR3: CASSYWTSGSRNTQYF
length: 16
V: TRBV11-2

CDR3: CASSGAGTGDNEQYF
length: 15
V: TRBV9

CDR3: CAWSVEAEIPYTF
length: 13
V: TRBV30

CDR3: CASSDTDRGNYGYTF
length: 15
V: TRBV28

CDR3: CASSYAGGPYNEQFF
length: 15
V: TRBV7-7

CDR3: CASSLGRWGAEQYF
length: 14
V: TRBV5-1

CDR3: CASRPGISYEQYF
length: 13
V: TRBV27

CDR3: CAWSVGAGMEEQYF
length: 14
V: TRBV30

CDR3: CASREGEGGFGYEQYF
length: 16
V: TRBV2

CDR3: CASSPSPGREKLFF
length: 14
V: TRBV28

CDR3: CASSPPLISGVTYEQYF
length: 17
V: TRBV18

CDR3: CASSYSNQPQHF
length: 12
V: TRBV13

CDR3: CASISGGEETQYF
length: 13
V: TRBV28